A single sample gave rise to the 24 T cell receptor beta chains below, sequenced in a study of control samples from healthy donors and cancer patients. TCRdb's copy holds only in-frame clones and misses some; the assay was immunoSEQ multiplex PCR. The sample has approximately 110,000 clones; about four fifths are singletons. The sample comprised blood. The origin of the receptors is a woman aged 45 to 65 in good health.

The rearrangement links TRBV15 to TRBJ1-4; D gene ambiguous. V shed 2 bases and J shed 3 bases, with 7 bases lying between them. Looked up from germline, CDR1 is LNHNV and CDR2 is YYDKDF (reference sequence). The CDR3 is 14 residues long. The CDR3 loop is CATSRQLPNEKLFF. The CDR3 region has the DNA TGTGCCACCAGCAGACAGTTACCTAATGAAAAACTGTTTTTT.

The chain combines TRBV4-1 with TRBJ1-5, with a tentative D call TRBD1 (5 bases). The V and J ends lost 0 bases and 4 bases respectively, with 13 bases between them. From germline, CDR1 is MGHRA and CDR2 YSYEKL. This CDR3 region has 16 residues. CDR3 amino acids: CASSQDQGGGNQPQHF. The CDR3 coding sequence is TGCGCCAGCAGCCAAGATCAGGGAGGAGGTAATCAGCCCCAGCATTTT.

The rearrangement links TRBV5-1 to TRBJ1-3; TRBD1 is a possible D gene (6 bases). The CDR3 consists of 17 residues. V shed 5 bases and J shed 1 base, with 19 bases lying between them. Germline V CDR1 and CDR2: SGHRS, YFSETQ. The chain's CDR3 is CASRESPGGESGNTIYF. CDR3 coding DNA: TGCGCCAGCAGAGAATCTCCGGGGGGCGAATCTGGAAACACCATATATTTT. Full variable domain (missing parts from reference TRBV5-1 and TRBJ1-3): KAGVTQTPRYLIKTRGQQVTLSCSPISGHRSVSWYQQTPGQGLQFLFEYFSETQRNKGNFPGRFSGRQFSNSRSEMNVSTLELGDSALYLCASRESPGGESGNTIYFGEGSWLTVV.

The rearrangement uses TRBV12-5 and TRBJ1-5, with 7 bases that match TRBD1. The junction had 10 bases not matched to a gene; V was cut back by 1 base and J by 7 bases. This CDR3 region has 16 residues. Germline CDR1 and CDR2: LGHNT and FRNRAP. CDR3 loop: CASGLATRGHGQPQHF. The CDR3 nucleotides are TGTGCTAGTGGTTTGGCCACGAGGGGGCATGGACAGCCCCAGCATTTT.

J is TRBJ2-7 and V is TRBV7-9, with D tentatively TRBD2 (5 bases). The CDR3 spans 18 residues. V dropped 0 bases and J dropped 2 bases, with 20 bases sitting between them. Germline V gives CDR1 SEHNR, CDR2 FQNEAQ (reference sequence). CDR3 region: CASSLATIVTHSPYEQYF. The CDR3 DNA follows: TGTGCCAGCAGCTTAGCGACTATCGTGACACACTCCCCCTACGAGCAGTACTTC. The full variable domain, rest sourced from reference TRBV7-9 and TRBJ2-7, is DTGVSQNPRHKITKRGQNVTFRCDPISEHNRLYWYRQTLGQGPEFLTYFQNEAQLEKSRLLSDRFSAERPKGSFSTLEIQRTEQGDSAMYLCASSLATIVTHSPYEQYFGPGTRLTVT.

The chain is built from TRBV19 and TRBJ1-5, with D maybe TRBD1 (6 bases). CDR1 LNHDA and CDR2 SQIVND come from the germline V gene (reference sequence). V was cut by 8 bases and J by 1 base, with 15 bases left in between. This CDR3 is built from 15 residues. CDR3 region: CASRWGGESNQPQHF. The CDR3 nucleotides read TGTGCCAGTCGGTGGGGGGGCGAGAGCAATCAGCCCCAGCATTTT.

The chain employs TRBV24-1 and TRBJ1-3; maybe TRBD1 (6 bases). The germline CDR1 and CDR2 sequences are KGHDR and SFDVKD. The CDR3 totals 18 residues. V was shortened by 0 bases and J by 0 bases, with 14 bases between the two germline ends. The CDR3 here is CATSDLGGTQSSGNTIYF. DNA of the CDR3: TGTGCCACCAGTGATTTGGGGGGGACACAAAGCTCTGGAAACACCATATATTTT.

The chain couples TRBV13 to TRBJ1-2; D unclear. The CDR3 totals 14 residues. The V and J ends lost 1 base and 6 bases respectively, with 12 bases between them. Germline V gene sequence: CDR1 PRHDT, CDR2 FYEKMQ (reference sequence). CDR3 nucleotides: TGTGCCAGCAGCTTAGAAGGGATTTACGATGGCTACACCTTC. This encodes CASSLEGIYDGYTF.

This clone was detected a few times. The chain combines TRBV9 with TRBJ1-1, with 9 bases aligning to TRBD1. Germline values: CDR1 SGDLS, CDR2 YYNGEE. This CDR3 has 13 amino acids. After removal of 4 bases from V and 10 bases from J, the junction contained 8 bases not matched to a gene. CDR3 DNA: TGTGCCAGCAGCCCTCAGGGGACAGGGCCAGCTTTCTTT. This encodes CASSPQGTGPAFF. The variable domain in full, completed from reference TRBV9 and TRBJ1-1, reads DSGVTQTPKHLITATGQRVTLRCSPRSGDLSVYWYQQSLDQGLQFLIQYYNGEERAKGNILERFSAQQFPDLHSELNLSSLELGDSALYFCASSPQGTGPAFFGQGTRLTVV.

This chain links TRBV7-6 with TRBJ2-1; D not certain. This CDR3 spans 12 amino acids. V gave up 4 bases and J gave up 9 bases, with 10 bases separating them. From germline, CDR1 is SGHVS and CDR2 FNYEAQ. The CDR3 sequence is CASSSRIFEQFF. The CDR3 DNA follows: TGTGCCAGCAGCTCGCGGATTTTTGAGCAGTTCTTC.

J is TRBJ2-5 and V is TRBV6-1; D is possibly TRBD1 or TRBD2 (6 bases each). The germline V gene has CDR1 MNHNS and CDR2 SASEGT. The germline V and J ends were trimmed by 2 bases and 5 bases, with 9 bases remaining between them. This CDR3 contains 13 residues. The CDR3 DNA follows: TGTGCCAGCAGTGAACTAGGGGGGGAGACCCAGTACTTC. Translation gives CASSELGGETQYF.

This sequence joins TRBV4-3 and TRBJ2-5, with D perhaps TRBD1 (7 bases). In germline, CDR1 is LGHNA, CDR2 YSLEER. V gave up 6 bases and J gave up 5 bases, with 19 bases separating them. The CDR3 consists of 15 residues. The CDR3 region is CASSLNTGAGETQYF. Here the CDR3 DNA reads TGCGCCAGCAGTCTTAACACAGGGGCGGGGGAGACCCAGTACTTC.

The V gene is TRBV5-1, the J gene TRBJ2-7, with D perhaps matching TRBD1 (5 bases). The V gene lost 4 bases and the J gene lost 2 bases, with 10 bases spanning the gap. Germline V gives CDR1 SGHRS, CDR2 YFSETQ. The CDR3 runs to 13 residues. Written as DNA, the CDR3 is TGCGCCAGCAGCCGAGACAGAACCTACGAGCAGTACTTC. This gives the protein CASSRDRTYEQYF.

V is TRBV19 and J is TRBJ2-7; D may correspond to TRBD1 or TRBD2 (5 bases each). The CDR3 runs 14 residues. V was pared by 4 bases and J by 2 bases, with 12 bases between. Germline V CDR1 and CDR2: LNHDA, SQIVND (reference sequence). CDR3 DNA sequence: TGTGCCAGTAGTAAGGGACCCACTACCTACGAGCAGTACTTC. Translated: CASSKGPTTYEQYF.

This chain uses TRBV7-2 with TRBJ2-1; maybe TRBD1 (6 bases). V lost 5 bases and J 3 bases, leaving 11 bases between the germline ends. The CDR3 covers 14 residues. CDR1 and CDR2 from the germline V gene are SGHTA and FQGNSA. Written as DNA, the CDR3 is TGTGCCAGCAGCCCACAGGGCTACTACAATGAGCAGTTCTTC. Encoded protein: CASSPQGYYNEQFF. Based on the CDR3 plus reference TRBV7-2 and TRBJ2-1, the full variable domain is GAGVSQSPSNKVTEKGKDVELRCDPISGHTALYWYRQSLGQGLEFLIYFQGNSAPDKSGLPSDRFSAERTGGSVSTLTIQRTQQEDSAVYLCASSPQGYYNEQFFGPGTRLTVL.

This chain links TRBV5-8 with TRBJ2-1; D gene ambiguous. This CDR3 spans 14 amino acids. Germline V gene data show CDR1 as SGHTS and CDR2 as YDEGEE. V lost 7 bases, J lost 0 bases, and 11 bases lay in between. CDR3 sequence reads: CASSTGDSYNEQFF. As DNA, the CDR3 is TGTGCCAGCTCGACGGGCGACTCCTACAATGAGCAGTTCTTC.

The CDR3 sequence: CASSVEEAGWGDEQFF. The CDR3 nucleotides read TGTGCCAGCAGCGTAGAGGAAGCGGGGTGGGGAGATGAGCAGTTCTTC. This chain joins TRBV9 and TRBJ2-1; 7 nucleotides align to TRBD2. J was trimmed by 8 bases and V by 0 bases; bases with no gene match: 11. There are 16 residues in the CDR3. Per germline, CDR1 SGDLS and CDR2 YYNGEE.

The chain has TRBV5-4 and TRBJ1-1; a weak D match, TRBD1 (6 bases). The V gene's germline CDR1 is SGHNT and CDR2 YYREEE (reference sequence). V lost 7 bases, J lost 2 bases, and 12 bases lay in between. This CDR3 has 13 residues. CDR3 sequence (DNA): TGTGCCAGCTCGAGGACAGATAACACTGAAGCTTTCTTT. Protein sequence: CASSRTDNTEAFF.

This sequence joins TRBV11-2 and TRBJ2-3; D not resolved. This CDR3 region has 13 residues. In germline, CDR1 is SGHAT, CDR2 FQNNGV. V was clipped by 3 bases and J by 6 bases, with 10 bases between them. The CDR3 DNA reads as TGTGCCAGCAGCTTGGACGTGGGGGATACGCAGTATTTT. As protein: CASSLDVGDTQYF. The variable domain in full, with the rest retrieved from reference TRBV11-2 and TRBJ2-3, is EAGVAQSPRYKIIEKRQSVAFWCNPISGHATLYWYQQILGQGPKLLIQFQNNGVVDDSQLPKDRFSAERLKGVDSTLKIQPAKLEDSAVYLCASSLDVGDTQYFGPGTRLTVL.

This chain links TRBV12-3 or TRBV12-4 with TRBJ2-2, with unresolved D. V lost 6 bases and J 3 bases, leaving 8 bases between the germline ends. This CDR3 region has 13 residues. DNA for the CDR3: TGTGCCAGCAGGCGACCCGACACCGGGGAGCTGTTTTTT. Protein sequence: CASRRPDTGELFF.

Of note for this clone: Its ends do not fully match the called genes, so a read error is possible. V is TRBV9 and J is TRBJ2-7; 8 bases fit TRBD2. The length of the CDR3 is 13 residues. Germline V CDR1 and CDR2: SGDLS, YYNGEE. The CDR3 region is CASSIRGAGEQCF. The CDR3 nucleotides are TGTGCCAGCAGCATCCGGGGAGCGGGGGAGCAGTGCTTC.

This chain connects TRBV19 to TRBJ1-6; D not certain. The CDR3 consists of 16 residues. Per the germline V gene, CDR1 is LNHDA and CDR2 is SQIVND (reference sequence). The ends were cut back, 2 bases at V and 7 bases at J, with 15 bases in the middle. The CDR3 reads CASSISSPSRNSPLHF. CDR3 sequence (DNA): TGTGCCAGTAGTATATCGTCACCATCCCGGAATTCACCCCTCCACTTT.

This clone was counted a single time. The J gene is TRBJ1-5, the V gene TRBV5-4; possibly TRBD1 for D (6 bases). This CDR3 is built from 15 residues. The V end was cut by 4 bases, the J end by 0 bases, with 11 bases between. Germline V gene sequence: CDR1 SGHNT, CDR2 YYREEE (reference sequence). CDR3 amino acids: CASSLQGASNQPQHF. CDR3 nucleotides: TGTGCCAGCAGCCTACAGGGCGCTAGCAATCAGCCCCAGCATTTT.

The J gene is TRBJ2-3, the V gene TRBV5-1, with TRBD2 as a possible D gene (5 bases). Germline CDR1 SGHRS, CDR2 YFSETQ. Trimming cost V 0 bases and J 5 bases, with 13 bases left between them. This CDR3 region has 15 residues. This CDR3 is CASSLGGGPGDTQYF. For the CDR3, the DNA is TGCGCCAGCAGCTTGGGTGGCGGGCCCGGAGATACGCAGTATTTT.